This entry describes one TCR beta chain. Antigen: not known. These data originate in a study of T cells in Graves' hyperthyroidism and ophthalmopathy. The V gene end was trimmed by 2 bases and the J gene end by 3 bases; junction bases not matched to a gene: 3. Germline V CDR1 and CDR2: KGHSH, LQKENI. The CDR3 length is 16 residues. From RNA transcripts, TCR beta CDR3 regions were amplified. The TCR CDR3 was amplified in a first-round RT-PCR using the HTBI primer set. TCRdb independently ran MiXCR on the multiplex PCR reads; one entry per CDR3 protein. The table has some 270,000 distinct CDR3 sequences, approximately 15% seen once; the top ten hold 7.9%. General study results and limits: Among thyroid clonotypes expanded above 0.001, most also appeared in blood.

Each patient was aged 18 to 65 and had newly diagnosed hyperthyroidism of under 2 months' duration. Clinical symptoms, serum thyroxine and TRAb, thyroid ultrasound and orbital computed tomography together formed the diagnostic basis. The source of the PBMCs was about 10 ml of fresh peripheral blood. The J gene is TRBJ2-1, the V gene TRBV18; TRBD2 matches 11 bases. The sample consisted of blood. The sequence derives from a middle-aged woman with Graves' hyperthyroidism. The CDR3: CASSPETSGNYNEQFF. The CDR3 region has the DNA TGTGCCAGCTCACCAGAGACTAGCGGGAACTACAATGAGCAGTTCTTC.